The entry that follows covers one TCR beta chain sequence. Its matching antigen is unknown. The record originates from a study of cytomegalovirus exposure and HLA in healthy donors. Points from the study as a whole: Productive status was seen about 87% or about 30% of the time for most TCR beta V segments in an earlier analysis. Later analysis showed most CMV-associated TCR beta chains appearing HLA-restricted.

The PCR employed 60 Vbeta primers together with 13 Jbeta primers. Here immunoSEQ multiplex PCR was the method, and the copy in TCRdb shows in-frame clones only, minus some. The sample shows around 83,000 clones, roughly 78% of them seen only once. The CDR3 sequence is 14 residues long. Germline lookup yields CDR1 GTSNPN and CDR2 SVGIG (reference sequence). With 3 bases clipped from V and 8 bases from J, the junction kept 9 bases outside the gene matches. The chain is built from TRBV30 and TRBJ1-2; 10 bases are a match to TRBD1. The specimen was PBMCs. This clonotype was sampled from a male donor in good health and CMV-seropositive. DNA of the CDR3: TGTGCCTGGAGAAGGGACAGGGGATCAGAGGGCTACACCTTC. It encodes CAWRRDRGSEGYTF.